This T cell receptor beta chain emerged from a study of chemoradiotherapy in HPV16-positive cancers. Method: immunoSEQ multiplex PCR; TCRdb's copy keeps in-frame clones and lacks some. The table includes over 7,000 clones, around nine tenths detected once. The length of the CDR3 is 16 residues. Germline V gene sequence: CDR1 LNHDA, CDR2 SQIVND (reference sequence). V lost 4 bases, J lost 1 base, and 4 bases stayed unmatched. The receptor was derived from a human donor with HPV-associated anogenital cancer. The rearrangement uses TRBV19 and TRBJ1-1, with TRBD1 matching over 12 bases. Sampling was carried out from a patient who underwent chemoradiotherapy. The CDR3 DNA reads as TGTGCCAGTAGTACTGGGACAGGGGGCTGGAACACTGAAGCTTTCTTT. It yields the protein CASSTGTGGWNTEAFF.